The 6 T cell receptor beta chains in this list originate from one sample, sequenced in a study of radiation and T cells in renal cell carcinoma. Time point described: baseline pretreatment blood. Treatment reported: 15 Gy SBRT to primary tumor, nephrectomy 4 weeks later. The protocol was immunoSEQ multiplex PCR, while the TCRdb copy is restricted to in-frame clones and leaves out a portion. The table has some 150,000 clones, around 78% seen once; the top ten hold around 21%. This sample comprised blood, obtained from a patient whose treatment included radiotherapy and nephrectomy. The receptors were gathered from a woman between 45 and 60 years old with renal cell carcinoma.

The rearrangement joins TRBV6-6 to TRBJ1-1; D call uncertain. The V end was cut by 4 bases, the J end by 5 bases, with 20 bases between. Per the germline V gene, CDR1 is MNHNY and CDR2 is SVGAGI (reference sequence). CDR3 length: 16 amino acids. The CDR3 DNA reads as TGTGCCAGCAGTTCGTTTCCTGGACCAGGCGGGACTGAAGCTTTCTTT. Translating gives CASSSFPGPGGTEAFF.

This chain connects TRBV5-1 to TRBJ1-4; weak D call: TRBD1 (5 bases). V lost 4 bases and J lost 7, with 23 bases in between. The CDR3 is made up of 17 amino acids. Germline loops: CDR1 SGHRS, CDR2 YFSETQ. Written as DNA, the CDR3 is TGCGCCAGCAGCCCCGTCCCCGACAGTCGGTTGGGTGAAAAACTGTTTTTT. Its protein product is CASSPVPDSRLGEKLFF.

The count of this clone is one. The CDR3 DNA follows: TGCAGCGTTGGGGACGGGCGCTGGGTCGATGAGCAGTTCTTC. This codes for CSVGDGRWVDEQFF. This chain connects TRBV29-1 to TRBJ2-1, with D perhaps given as TRBD1 or TRBD2 (5 bases each). The CDR3 runs 14 residues. V was pared by 4 bases and J by 8 bases, with 18 bases between. CDR1 is SQVTM and CDR2 is ANQGSEA in the germline V gene.

The rearrangement uses TRBV27 and TRBJ2-1; TRBD1 matches 9 bases. The CDR3 is 13 residues long. Per germline, CDR1 MNHEY and CDR2 SMNVEV (reference sequence). With V trimmed by 6 bases and J by 5 bases, 2 bases remained unmatched. CDR3 in amino acids: CASRGTGNNEQFF. The CDR3 DNA reads as TGTGCCAGCAGGGGGACAGGGAACAATGAGCAGTTCTTC.

Only a few counts were recorded for this clone. The chain has TRBV2 and TRBJ2-7, with 8 positions matching TRBD1. The CDR3 sequence is 13 residues long. The junction had 5 bases not matched to a gene; V was cut back by 5 bases and J by 5 bases. Germline V CDR1 and CDR2: SNHLY, FYNNEI. DNA of the CDR3: TGTGCCAGCAGTTCGACGACAGGGGACGAGCAGTACTTC. Translated: CASSSTTGDEQYF.

V is TRBV6-5 and J is TRBJ2-7; D may be TRBD2 (6 bases). There are 12 residues in the CDR3. CDR1 is MNHEY, CDR2 SVGAGI, per germline. V shed 9 bases and J shed 2 bases, with 11 bases lying between them. CDR3 in amino acids: CASISGAYEQYF. The CDR3 DNA sequence: TGTGCCAGTATTTCGGGGGCCTACGAGCAGTACTTC.